The 25 T cell receptor beta chains below all came from one sample that was sequenced in a study of regulatory T cells in long-lasting Graves disease. Relying on iRepertoire HTBI primers and Arm-PCR of CDR3 regions, the team built TCR beta libraries. Each CDR3 protein gets one entry after TCRdb re-called the multiplex PCR reads with MiXCR. The table shows around 500,000 distinct CDR3 sequences, with about 13% occurring only once. Time point noted: newly diagnosed GD, antithyroid drugs for less than 3 months. After RNA was extracted from PBMCs, the TCR library was made from it. Separately, the same data were catalogued under a study of T cells in Graves' hyperthyroidism and ophthalmopathy.

The sequenced sample was peripheral blood mononuclear cells (PBMCs), obtained at new diagnosis, from a patient treated with antithyroid drugs. These receptors all come from a man aged 25 to 40 with Graves disease.

This clonotype was counted many times. The J gene is TRBJ2-7, the V gene TRBV27; 12 bases are a match to TRBD2. V was clipped by 5 bases and J by 7 bases; unmatched bases: 12. The CDR3 totals 16 residues. Germline-derived CDR1 and CDR2 are MNHEY and SMNVEV (reference sequence). CDR3 DNA: TGTGCCAGCAGTCCCGGCTTCGGACTAGCGGGAACGGAGCAGTACTTC. Its translation: CASSPGFGLAGTEQYF.

This clonotype came up many times. This chain uses TRBV6-1 with TRBJ2-7; unclear D gene. The CDR3 loop spans 14 amino acids. Germline V gene sequence: CDR1 MNHNS, CDR2 SASEGT. V was clipped by 6 bases and J by 2 bases, with 14 bases between them. The CDR3 sequence is CASRVATQAYEQYF. The CDR3, as DNA: TGTGCCAGCAGAGTTGCCACCCAGGCCTACGAGCAGTACTTC.

The chain combines TRBV19 with TRBJ2-5, with 11 nucleotides matching TRBD2. The CDR3 consists of 18 residues. The germline gives CDR1 LNHDA, CDR2 SQIVND (reference sequence). The V gene end was trimmed by 5 bases and the J gene end by 3 bases; junction bases not matched to a gene: 14. The CDR3 nucleotides are TGTGCCAGTAGTTCCCGGGGACTAGCGGCCCCCGGGGAAGAGACCCAGTACTTC. This gives the protein CASSSRGLAAPGEETQYF.

This chain connects TRBV20-1 to TRBJ2-1; 9 nucleotides agree with TRBD2. Germline V gene data show CDR1 as DFQATT and CDR2 as SNEGSKA (reference sequence). This CDR3 is 14 amino acids long. V dropped 5 bases and J dropped 6; count of bases not matched to a gene: 8. CDR3 coding DNA: TGCAGTGCTTTAGCGGGAGTCCCATCCAATGAGCAGTTCTTC. This translates into CSALAGVPSNEQFF.

The rearrangement links TRBV6-1 to TRBJ2-7, with 15 bases fitting TRBD2. After removal of 5 bases from V and 6 bases from J, the junction contained 20 bases not matched to a gene. Germline values: CDR1 MNHNS, CDR2 SASEGT. The CDR3 spans 20 residues. The CDR3 loop is CASSQNRRTSGRASFSEQYF. DNA of the CDR3: TGTGCCAGCAGTCAAAACCGGCGGACTAGCGGGAGGGCCTCCTTTAGCGAGCAGTACTTC.

This clonotype was counted a few times. The J gene is TRBJ2-1, the V gene TRBV7-9; D ambiguous. Germline CDR1 and CDR2: SEHNR and FQNEAQ (reference sequence). V was clipped by 6 bases and J by 6 bases, with 12 bases between them. The length of the CDR3 is 13 residues. The CDR3 coding sequence is TGTGCCAGCAGTCTAGGCCTTCGCAATGAGCAGTTCTTC. Residues: CASSLGLRNEQFF. Variable domain in full (rest from reference TRBV7-9 and TRBJ2-1): DTGVSQNPRHKITKRGQNVTFRCDPISEHNRLYWYRQTLGQGPEFLTYFQNEAQLEKSRLLSDRFSAERPKGSFSTLEIQRTEQGDSAMYLCASSLGLRNEQFFGPGTRLTVL.

Concerning this clonotype: A much larger clone sits a single nucleotide away, making a read error possible. J is TRBJ2-7 and V is TRBV7-3; TRBD1 or TRBD2 may be the D gene (5 bases each). Germline CDR1 SGHTA, CDR2 FQGTGA. The CDR3 is made up of 13 amino acids. The CDR3 DNA sequence: TGTGCCAGCAGCTCTCCGGGAAGGGACGAGCAGTGCTTC. Protein product: CASSSPGRDEQCF.

This clonotype was counted only a few times. This sequence joins TRBV13 and TRBJ2-2, with a weak D call TRBD2 (6 bases). V was trimmed by 4 bases and J by 7 bases, leaving 16 bases between them. This CDR3 is 15 amino acids long. Germline-derived CDR1 and CDR2 are PRHDT and FYEKMQ (reference sequence). This CDR3 reads CASSSPGEPIGELFF. The CDR3, as DNA: TGTGCCAGCAGCTCTCCGGGGGAGCCTATCGGGGAGCTGTTTTTT.

This clonotype was observed many times. The V and J genes are TRBV6-2 or TRBV6-3 and TRBJ2-1, with D uncertain. Looked up from germline, CDR1 is MNHEY and CDR2 is SVGEGT. The V end lost 2 bases, the J end lost 4 bases, and 9 bases lay between the germline ends. The CDR3 length is 14 residues. CDR3 DNA sequence: TGTGCCAGCAGTTACGCCCGCGATTACAATGAGCAGTTCTTC. Its protein is CASSYARDYNEQFF.

This clonotype was observed a single time. The CDR3 sequence: CATSTSPHEQYF. Here the CDR3 DNA reads TGTGCCACCAGTACTAGTCCCCACGAGCAGTACTTC. The V gene is TRBV24-1, the J gene TRBJ2-7; D might be TRBD2 (5 bases). The germline gives CDR1 KGHDR, CDR2 SFDVKD. V lost 6 bases, J lost 5 bases, and 10 bases lay in between. The length of the CDR3 is 12 residues.

This clonotype was seen ten or more times. This chain links TRBV6-5 with TRBJ2-7; TRBD2 agrees at 11 bases. Trimming removed 0 bases from V and 2 bases from J; junction bases left unmatched: 6. Per the germline V gene, CDR1 is MNHEY and CDR2 is SVGAGI. This CDR3 has 17 amino acids. The CDR3, as DNA: TGTGCCAGCAGTTACTCACTTGGGACTAGCGGCACCTACGAGCAGTACTTC. This sequence encodes CASSYSLGTSGTYEQYF.

This clonotype was seen a few times. The rearrangement uses TRBV20-1 and TRBJ1-3; no firm D call. V was clipped by 0 bases and J by 4 bases, with 16 bases between them. Germline-derived CDR1 and CDR2 are DFQATT and SNEGSKA (reference sequence). There are 16 residues in the CDR3. The CDR3 protein is CSARDLETRVGNTIYF. The CDR3 DNA sequence: TGCAGTGCTAGAGATCTCGAGACAAGGGTAGGAAACACCATATATTTT.

The V and J genes are TRBV13 and TRBJ2-5; no clear D gene. Trimming took 2 bases from V and 0 from J, leaving 16 bases between them. Germline V gene lookup returns CDR1 PRHDT and CDR2 FYEKMQ (reference sequence). The CDR3 has 17 residues. The CDR3 sequence: CASSLHPWSLHQETQYF. DNA for the CDR3: TGTGCCAGCAGCTTACACCCCTGGTCACTGCACCAAGAGACCCAGTACTTC.

This clonotype was recorded many times. The rearrangement uses TRBV12-3 or TRBV12-4 and TRBJ1-5; D is undetermined. CDR3 length: 13 amino acids. V was shortened by 2 bases and J by 2 bases, with 4 bases between the two germline ends. CDR3 coding DNA: TGTGCCAGCAGTTTACAGGGCAATCAGCCCCAGCATTTT. Its protein product is CASSLQGNQPQHF.

This clonotype occurred many times. The chain carries TRBV10-3 and TRBJ2-2; the match to TRBD2 covers 15 bases. The V gene's germline CDR1 is ENHRY and CDR2 SYGVKD. This CDR3 contains 18 residues. Unmatched junction bases numbered 6, after V lost 5 bases and J lost 2 bases. This chain's CDR3 is CAISRGLAGGGNTGELFF. CDR3 bases: TGTGCCATCAGTCGGGGACTAGCGGGAGGCGGAAACACCGGGGAGCTGTTTTTT.

This clonotype was seen more than once but under ten times. The chain recombines TRBV5-1 with TRBJ1-2; D is ambiguous. The CDR3 loop spans 13 amino acids. The germline V gene has CDR1 SGHRS and CDR2 YFSETQ. V was cut by 4 bases and J by 5 bases, with 12 bases left in between. This CDR3 is CASSQGRIYGYTF. CDR3 in DNA: TGCGCCAGCAGCCAAGGTCGTATTTATGGCTACACCTTC.

In the case of this clonotype: A much larger clone differs from this one at a single base, so this may be a read error. The CDR3 loop is CASSEGRRNTGELFF. As DNA, the CDR3 is TGTGCCAGCAGCGAGGGCAGGAGGAACACCGGGGAGCTGTTTTTT. This sequence joins TRBV6-2 or TRBV6-3 and TRBJ2-2; D may be TRBD2 (5 bases). Per the germline V gene, CDR1 is MNHEY and CDR2 is SVGEGT. Trimming shortened V by 6 bases and J by 1 base, and 12 bases separated the two germline ends. The length of the CDR3 is 15 residues.

The gene calls are TRBV30 and TRBJ2-4, with TRBD2 as a possible D gene (5 bases). Germline V lookup: CDR1 GTSNPN, CDR2 SVGIG (reference sequence). This CDR3 region has 12 residues. Trimming took 5 bases from V and 7 from J, leaving 12 bases between them. The CDR3 nucleotides are TGTGCCTGGGGTCCCAGAGGGAACATTCAGTACTTC. Its protein product is CAWGPRGNIQYF. The full variable domain, its missing parts supplied by reference TRBV30 and TRBJ2-4, is SQTIHQWPATLVQPVGSPLSLECTVEGTSNPNLYWYRQAAGRGLQLLFYSVGIGQISSEVPQNLSASRPQDRQFILSSKKLLLSDSGFYLCAWGPRGNIQYFGAGTRLSVL.

This clonotype was seen a few times. This sequence joins TRBV9 and TRBJ2-5; weak D call: TRBD1 (5 bases). Trimming removed 0 bases at V and 4 bases at J, with 7 bases between. This CDR3 spans 13 amino acids. Per germline, CDR1 SGDLS and CDR2 YYNGEE. In DNA, the CDR3 is TGTGCCAGCAGCGTAGAGGGGTTAGAGACCCAGTACTTC. This translates into CASSVEGLETQYF.

Many counts were recorded for this clonotype. The V gene is TRBV11-2, the J gene TRBJ1-1; D is unresolved. V lost 3 bases to trimming and J lost 1 base, with 9 bases between them. CDR1 is SGHAT and CDR2 is FQNNGV in the germline V gene. The CDR3 consists of 14 residues. The DNA for the CDR3 is TGTGCCAGCAGCTTGCCCGTTACGAACACTGAAGCTTTCTTT. Translated, it gives CASSLPVTNTEAFF.

This clonotype appeared many times. The gene calls are TRBV27 and TRBJ2-7, with D perhaps given as TRBD1 or TRBD2 (5 bases each). With 4 bases removed from V and 2 bases from J, the gap between germline ends came to 15 bases. The CDR3 has 15 residues. Germline values: CDR1 MNHEY, CDR2 SMNVEV (reference sequence). CDR3 amino acids: CASSSAGTDAYEQYF. CDR3 DNA: TGTGCCAGCAGTTCCGCCGGGACCGACGCCTACGAGCAGTACTTC.

This clonotype came up a few times. A read error is possible here, since a much larger clone lies one base away. The V and J genes are TRBV7-6 and TRBJ2-3, with a tentative D call TRBD1 (7 bases). The CDR3 has 15 residues. Looked up from germline, CDR1 is SGHVS and CDR2 is FNYEAQ. The CDR3 DNA is TGTGCCAGCAGCTTAGACGGGAGTGGGACAGATACGCGGTATTTT. Protein: CASSLDGSGTDTRYF.

In its sample, this clonotype was seen many times. The chain couples TRBV28 to TRBJ2-7; D may be TRBD2 (6 bases). The length of the CDR3 is 15 residues. V gave up 2 bases and J gave up 4 bases, with 15 bases separating them. Germline V lookup: CDR1 MDHEN, CDR2 SYDVKM. CDR3 in amino acids: CASSLQSGPLYEQYF. For the CDR3, the DNA is TGTGCCAGCAGTTTACAAAGCGGGCCGCTATACGAGCAGTACTTC. Based on the CDR3 plus reference TRBV28 and TRBJ2-7, the full variable domain is DVKVTQSSRYLVKRTGEKVFLECVQDMDHENMFWYRQDPGLGLRLIYFSYDVKMKEKGDIPEGYSVSREKKERFSLILESASTNQTSMYLCASSLQSGPLYEQYFGPGTRLTVT.

This sequence joins TRBV5-1 and TRBJ2-3, with D possibly TRBD1 on 5 matching bases. The CDR3 has 14 residues. The germline V gene encodes CDR1 SGHRS and CDR2 YFSETQ. Trimming removed 4 bases at V and 0 bases at J, with 9 bases between. The CDR3 is CASSRQTSTDTQYF. The CDR3 nucleotides are TGCGCCAGCAGCCGACAGACTAGCACAGATACGCAGTATTTT.

The chain carries TRBV5-4 and TRBJ2-3; 12 bases align to TRBD2. The CDR3 has 18 amino acids. V lost 1 base and J lost 0; bases outside the gene matches: 6. The germline CDR1 and CDR2 sequences are SGHNT and YYREEE (reference sequence). The CDR3 spells CASSLWGLAGRSTDTQYF. The CDR3 DNA follows: TGTGCCAGCAGCTTGTGGGGACTAGCGGGCCGAAGCACAGATACGCAGTATTTT.